Shown below are 6 T cell receptor beta chains from a single sample sequenced in a study of blood T cell repertoires in COVID-19. Method: immunoSEQ multiplex PCR; TCRdb's copy keeps in-frame clones and lacks some. The sample includes approximately 90,000 clones, about three quarters of them seen just once. The sample consisted of peripheral blood. The receptors here all came from a human donor in a cohort sampled during active COVID-19.

V and J are TRBV6-5 and TRBJ2-1, with 7 bases identical to TRBD2. The CDR3 runs 14 residues. Germline CDR1 and CDR2: MNHEY and SVGAGI. The V segment lost 7 bases and the J segment 9 bases; nucleotides outside the gene matches: 12. The CDR3 sequence is CASKKSGASSEQFF. The CDR3 DNA sequence: TGTGCCAGCAAGAAGAGCGGGGCGTCTAGTGAGCAGTTCTTC.

The chain has TRBV20-1 and TRBJ2-1; TRBD2 agrees at 8 bases. Unmatched junction bases numbered 7, after V lost 3 bases and J lost 3 bases. CDR3 length equals 15 residues. CDR1 is DFQATT, CDR2 SNEGSKA, per germline (reference sequence). Written as DNA, the CDR3 is TGCAGTGCTAGTCCCAGCGGGAGAGTCTACAATGAGCAGTTCTTC. Translating it yields CSASPSGRVYNEQFF.

With respect to this clone: Other DNA sequences in the same sample also yield this CDR3. V gene TRBV9 combines with J gene TRBJ1-1; no clear D gene. The CDR3 covers 13 residues. V dropped 0 bases and J dropped 3 bases, with 6 bases sitting between them. Germline loops: CDR1 SGDLS, CDR2 YYNGEE. The CDR3 DNA reads TGTGCCAGCAGCGTAGAATCAGACACTGAAGCTTTCTTT. Translation gives CASSVESDTEAFF. Using reference TRBV9 and TRBJ1-1 for the parts outside the CDR3, the full variable domain is DSGVTQTPKHLITATGQRVTLRCSPRSGDLSVYWYQQSLDQGLQFLIQYYNGEERAKGNILERFSAQQFPDLHSELNLSSLELGDSALYFCASSVESDTEAFFGQGTRLTVV.

This chain connects TRBV28 to TRBJ2-7, with a weak D call TRBD2 (5 bases). This CDR3 region has 16 residues. Germline CDR1 reads MDHEN; CDR2 reads SYDVKM. V lost 2 bases to trimming and J lost 7 bases, with 21 bases between them. The DNA for the CDR3 is TGTGCCAGCAGTTTAGGGCAAACCGGGAAAGGTCGAGAGCAGTACTTC. Amino acid sequence: CASSLGQTGKGREQYF.

This chain connects TRBV2 to TRBJ2-7; TRBD2 is a possible D gene (5 bases). Germline V gives CDR1 SNHLY, CDR2 FYNNEI. The CDR3 covers 15 residues. V lost 7 bases, J lost 3 bases, and 19 bases lay in between. The CDR3 DNA sequence: TGTGCCAGCAACCCAGGACTGGACCCTCGCTACGAGCAGTACTTC. It specifies CASNPGLDPRYEQYF.

J is TRBJ1-6 and V is TRBV7-9; D unclear. Between the trimmed V and J ends, which lost 7 bases and 8 bases, there was a span of 18 bases. Germline-derived CDR1 and CDR2 are SEHNR and FQNEAQ (reference sequence). The CDR3 has 15 residues. The CDR3 here is CASKQVTGFHSPLHF. DNA for the CDR3: TGTGCCAGCAAGCAAGTGACGGGTTTTCATTCACCCCTCCACTTT.